This T cell receptor beta chain was obtained from a study of CD4 T cells in relation to SARS-CoV-2 and coronaviruses. On the study more broadly: Convalescent patients had median age roughly 37 years, range about 21 to 75. Study-wide results and limits: Pre-pandemic and post-infection samples never came from the same donor. According to naive versus memory sequencing, detected responses are memory recall, not newly primed. Crossreactive clones expanded significantly less to SARS-CoV-2 than monoreactive clones.

In regard to this clone: Its cognate antigen is unknown.

Germline lookup yields CDR1 KGHDR and CDR2 SFDVKD. The CDR3 totals 18 residues. After removal of 4 bases from V and 3 bases from J, the junction contained 6 bases not matched to a gene. Assay: immunoSEQ multiplex PCR; the TCRdb copy retains only in-frame clones and omits some. The table shows about 54,000 clones, with around 90% occurring only once. Sequenced: naive CD4+ T cells from PBMCs. Described subset: naive CD4+ T cells isolated by negative enrichment. The V gene is TRBV24-1, the J gene TRBJ2-4, with 15 bases matching TRBD2. This clonotype was obtained from an adult with COVID-19. CDR3 in DNA: TGTGCCACCAGTGAACGGACTAGCGGGAGGGCCGGCAAAAACATTCAGTACTTC. This encodes CATSERTSGRAGKNIQYF.